Shown below are 23 T cell receptor beta chains from a single sample sequenced in a study of T cells in narcolepsy. Assay: immunoSEQ multiplex PCR; the TCRdb copy retains only in-frame clones and omits some. The sample holds around 27,000 clones, 75% to 85% seen once. Material for sequencing was CD45RA- memory CD4+ T cells from PBMCs. The origin of the receptors is a human donor with narcolepsy.

Only a few counts were recorded for this clone. CDR3 nucleotide sequence: TGTGCCAGCAGAAAAACAGGGGGCTCGAGTCAGCCCCAGCATTTT. Protein sequence: CASRKTGGSSQPQHF. The chain carries TRBV28 and TRBJ1-5; TRBD1 matches 9 bases. The CDR3 contains 15 residues. The trim removed 6 bases at V and 6 bases at J, leaving 9 bases unmatched. CDR1 and CDR2 from the germline V gene are MDHEN and SYDVKM.

The chain recombines TRBV28 with TRBJ1-2, with a possible D match to TRBD1 (6 bases). Trimming took 7 bases from V and 5 from J, leaving 11 bases between them. This CDR3 comprises 12 residues. CDR1 is MDHEN, CDR2 SYDVKM, per germline. The CDR3 DNA reads as TGTGCCAGCACGGGACATAAATATGGCTACACCTTC. Translating it yields CASTGHKYGYTF.

The chain couples TRBV27 to TRBJ2-2; the match to TRBD1 covers 9 bases. The CDR3 length is 16 residues. Losses at the gene ends were 8 bases for V and 5 bases for J; bases not matched to a gene: 12. The germline gives CDR1 MNHEY, CDR2 SMNVEV (reference sequence). CDR3 residues: CASSKSGQGLTGELFF. DNA of the CDR3: TGTGCCAGCTCCAAATCGGGACAGGGTCTGACCGGGGAGCTGTTTTTT.

J is TRBJ2-7 and V is TRBV11-3; TRBD2 matches 8 bases. The CDR3 totals 13 residues. The junction had 5 bases not matched to a gene; V was cut back by 5 bases and J by 5 bases. Germline V gene data show CDR1 as SGHNT and CDR2 as YENEEA. The CDR3 loop reads CASSKRETDEQYF. The CDR3 DNA sequence: TGTGCCAGCAGCAAGCGGGAGACCGACGAGCAGTACTTC.

The chain links TRBV11-2 to TRBJ1-2; D is possibly TRBD1 (5 bases). Trimming removed 2 bases from V and 5 bases from J, with 12 bases in between. This CDR3 is built from 14 residues. Germline V gene lookup returns CDR1 SGHAT and CDR2 FQNNGV. CDR3 amino acids: CASSLFGGLYGYTF. The DNA for the CDR3 is TGTGCCAGCAGCTTATTTGGGGGGTTATATGGCTACACCTTC.

The V and J genes are TRBV11-2 and TRBJ2-7; D is unresolved. Germline loops: CDR1 SGHAT, CDR2 FQNNGV. V dropped 5 bases and J dropped 2 bases, with 7 bases sitting between them. This CDR3 comprises 12 residues. CDR3 nucleotide sequence: TGTGCCAGCAGCCTACGTCCCTACGAGCAGTACTTC. Protein: CASSLRPYEQYF.

The J gene is TRBJ1-5, the V gene TRBV6-1; 7 bases map to TRBD1. The CDR3 consists of 15 residues. J lost 0 bases, V lost 5 bases, and 4 bases had no gene match. Looked up from germline, CDR1 is MNHNS and CDR2 is SASEGT. CDR3 nucleotides: TGTGCCAGCAGTTTGGACAGGAATAGCAATCAGCCCCAGCATTTT. Protein sequence: CASSLDRNSNQPQHF.

This chain connects TRBV28 to TRBJ1-2; possible D gene TRBD1, 6 bases. The length of the CDR3 is 13 residues. The V end was cut by 5 bases, the J end by 4 bases, with 11 bases between. Germline V gives CDR1 MDHEN, CDR2 SYDVKM. The CDR3 nucleotides are TGTGCCAGCAGTCTTGGACAGTTCTATGGCTACACCTTC. Protein product: CASSLGQFYGYTF.

The chain recombines TRBV19 with TRBJ1-5; maybe TRBD1 (6 bases). V lost 9 bases to trimming and J lost 0 bases, with 18 bases between them. The CDR3 sequence is 16 residues long. The germline gives CDR1 LNHDA, CDR2 SQIVND (reference sequence). CDR3 region: CASSPLTGTSNQPQHF. CDR3 coding DNA: TGTGCCAGCAGCCCTCTCACAGGGACTAGCAATCAGCCCCAGCATTTT.

V is TRBV5-1 and J is TRBJ1-2, with TRBD1 matching 7 bases. This CDR3 contains 15 residues. CDR1 and CDR2 from the germline V gene are SGHRS and YFSETQ. Trimming took 2 bases from V and 4 from J; bases not matched to a gene: 8. CDR3 in amino acids: CASSFDRDSGYGYTF. The CDR3 coding sequence is TGCGCCAGCAGCTTCGACAGGGATAGTGGCTATGGCTACACCTTC.

This rearrangement joins TRBV5-4 to TRBJ2-7, with D perhaps matching TRBD1 (5 bases). Germline V lookup: CDR1 SGHNT, CDR2 YYREEE (reference sequence). The CDR3 is made up of 15 amino acids. V lost 0 bases and J 0 bases, leaving 10 bases between the germline ends. CDR3 sequence (DNA): TGTGCCAGCAGCTTGGTTGGTAGGGGCTCCTACGAGCAGTACTTC. This encodes CASSLVGRGSYEQYF.

The chain recombines TRBV5-1 with TRBJ2-5, with D possibly TRBD1 on 6 matching bases. Germline-derived CDR1 and CDR2 are SGHRS and YFSETQ. V lost 0 bases, J lost 2 bases, and 8 bases lay in between. The CDR3 runs 14 residues. In DNA form, the CDR3 reads TGCGCCAGCAGCTTGGCAGGGGCGCAAGAGACCCAGTACTTC. Translation gives CASSLAGAQETQYF.

DNA for the CDR3: TGTGCCAGCAGCTTGTTTCCATTGGGAGGGTCACCCCTCCACTTT. It codes for CASSLFPLGGSPLHF. The chain couples TRBV5-5 to TRBJ1-6, with unresolved D. Germline lookup yields CDR1 SGHKS and CDR2 YYEKEE (reference sequence). This CDR3 spans 15 amino acids. The germline V and J ends were trimmed by 1 base and 10 bases, with 15 bases remaining between them.

This rearrangement joins TRBV11-1 to TRBJ2-3, with 10 bases aligning to TRBD1. V shed 5 bases, J shed 8 bases, and the junction held 7 bases outside the gene matches. The germline V gene encodes CDR1 SGHAT and CDR2 FQDESV (reference sequence). This CDR3 comprises 14 residues. This CDR3 is CASSPGQGEGTQYF. Here the CDR3 DNA reads TGTGCCAGCAGCCCAGGACAGGGGGAGGGTACGCAGTATTTT.

The genes are TRBV2 and TRBJ1-1; D not resolved. The CDR3 runs to 13 residues. Trimming took 2 bases from V and 10 from J, leaving 14 bases between them. Germline V gene data show CDR1 as SNHLY and CDR2 as FYNNEI. Here the CDR3 DNA reads TGTGCCAGCAGTGAATCGGTCGTTGGTTCAGCTTTCTTT. It codes for CASSESVVGSAFF.

By share of the sample, this clone is medium-sized. The V and J genes are TRBV6-5 and TRBJ1-5; 7 bases are shared with TRBD1. V gave up 6 bases and J gave up 3 bases; unmatched junction bases: 2. The CDR3 consists of 13 residues. Germline loops: CDR1 MNHEY, CDR2 SVGAGI. The CDR3 DNA follows: TGTGCCAGCAGCGGGACAGTCAATCAGCCCCAGCATTTT. This gives the protein CASSGTVNQPQHF.

The chain combines TRBV7-3 with TRBJ2-1; 12 bases are a match to TRBD1. Trimming cost V 5 bases and J 7 bases; bases outside gene matches: 12. CDR1 and CDR2 (germline): SGHTA, FQGTGA. The CDR3 is 17 residues long. The CDR3, as DNA: TGTGCCAGCAGCCGATACCCCCCGGGACAGGGGGCTAATGAGCAGTTCTTC. It translates to CASSRYPPGQGANEQFF.

This chain joins TRBV19 and TRBJ2-7; no clear D. The CDR3 loop spans 14 amino acids. Trimming removed 6 bases at V and 0 bases at J, with 12 bases between. CDR1 is LNHDA, CDR2 SQIVND, per germline (reference sequence). CDR3 nucleotide sequence: TGTGCCAGTAGCCAACAGAGAAGCTCCTACGAGCAGTACTTC. Encoded protein: CASSQQRSSYEQYF.

CDR3: CASSGAQGHPSVEQFF. In DNA, the CDR3 is TGCGCCAGCAGTGGCGCGCAGGGGCACCCTTCGGTTGAGCAGTTCTTC. The genes are TRBV10-2 and TRBJ2-1; weak D call: TRBD1 (6 bases). Germline V CDR1 and CDR2: WSHSY, SAAADI. V lost 4 bases and J lost 9, with 22 bases in between. The CDR3 totals 16 residues.

The chain is built from TRBV5-1 and TRBJ2-1; D not certain. Between the trimmed V and J ends, which lost 1 base and 2 bases, there was a span of 10 bases. This CDR3 is built from 15 residues. Germline CDR1 is SGHRS and CDR2 is YFSETQ. The DNA of the CDR3 is TGCGCCAGCAGCTTGTTGAACGGACCCTACAATGAGCAGTTCTTC. It encodes CASSLLNGPYNEQFF.

This clone was counted between two and nine times. The V call is TRBV15, the J call TRBJ1-1, with D possibly matching TRBD1 (5 bases). Per the germline V gene, CDR1 is LNHNV and CDR2 is YYDKDF (reference sequence). This CDR3 contains 15 residues. The V end lost 0 bases, the J end lost 5 bases, and 13 bases lay between the germline ends. The CDR3 DNA reads TGTGCCACCAGCAGAGATGCGGGGGTGGGTACTGAAGCTTTCTTT. This gives the protein CATSRDAGVGTEAFF.

This chain connects TRBV28 to TRBJ2-6; either TRBD1 or TRBD2 may supply D (5 bases each). The V and J ends lost 4 bases and 4 bases respectively, with 11 bases between them. The V gene's germline CDR1 is MDHEN and CDR2 SYDVKM. This CDR3 has 15 amino acids. The CDR3: CASSSTRDGANVLTF. CDR3 bases: TGTGCCAGCAGTTCCACCCGGGACGGGGCCAACGTCCTGACTTTC.

V usage is TRBV15 and J usage is TRBJ2-3; no definite D call. Per germline, CDR1 LNHNV and CDR2 YYDKDF (reference sequence). The CDR3 is 12 amino acids. The germline V and J ends were trimmed by 1 base and 9 bases, with 8 bases remaining between them. The CDR3 protein is CATSRGPETQYF. CDR3 in DNA: TGTGCCACCAGCAGAGGGCCTGAAACGCAGTATTTT. Looking up the rest from reference TRBV15 and TRBJ2-3 gives the full variable domain: DAMVIQNPRYQVTQFGKPVTLSCSQTLNHNVMYWYQQKSSQAPKLLFHYYDKDFNNEADTPDNFQSRRPNTSFCFLDIRSPGLGDTAMYLCATSRGPETQYFGPGTRLTVL.